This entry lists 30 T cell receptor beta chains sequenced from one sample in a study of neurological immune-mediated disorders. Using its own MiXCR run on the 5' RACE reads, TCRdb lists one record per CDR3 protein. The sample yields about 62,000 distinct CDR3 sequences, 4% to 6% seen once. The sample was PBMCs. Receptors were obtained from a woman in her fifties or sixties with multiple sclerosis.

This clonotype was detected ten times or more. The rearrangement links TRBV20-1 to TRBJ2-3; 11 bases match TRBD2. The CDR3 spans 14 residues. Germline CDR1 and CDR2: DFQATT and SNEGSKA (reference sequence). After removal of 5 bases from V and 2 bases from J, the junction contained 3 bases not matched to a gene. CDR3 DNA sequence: TGCAGTGCTCCACTAGCGGGGGTCACAGATACGCAGTATTTT. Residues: CSAPLAGVTDTQYF.

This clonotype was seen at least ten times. The CDR3 loop reads CASSLENRRQPQHF. The CDR3 DNA reads TGTGCCAGCAGCTTAGAAAACAGAAGGCAGCCCCAGCATTTT. The V and J genes are TRBV7-2 and TRBJ1-5; D is undetermined. V was shortened by 1 base and J by 7 bases, with 11 bases between the two germline ends. The germline CDR1 and CDR2 sequences are SGHTA and FQGNSA. The CDR3 totals 14 residues.

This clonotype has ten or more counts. The CDR3 DNA sequence: TGTGCCAGCCAGAGGAATGAGCAGTTCTTC. It yields the protein CASQRNEQFF. The rearrangement uses TRBV18 and TRBJ2-1; no firm D call. Germline V gives CDR1 KGHSH, CDR2 LQKENI. V lost 8 bases to trimming and J lost 7 bases, with 6 bases between them. The CDR3 runs 10 residues.

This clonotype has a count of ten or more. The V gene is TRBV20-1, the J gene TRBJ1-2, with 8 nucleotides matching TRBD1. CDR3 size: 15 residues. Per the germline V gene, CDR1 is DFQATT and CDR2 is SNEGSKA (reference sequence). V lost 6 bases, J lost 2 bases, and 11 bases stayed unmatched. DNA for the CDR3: TGCAGTGCCACTACTTGGGACAGGCAGAACTATGGCTACACCTTC. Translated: CSATTWDRQNYGYTF.

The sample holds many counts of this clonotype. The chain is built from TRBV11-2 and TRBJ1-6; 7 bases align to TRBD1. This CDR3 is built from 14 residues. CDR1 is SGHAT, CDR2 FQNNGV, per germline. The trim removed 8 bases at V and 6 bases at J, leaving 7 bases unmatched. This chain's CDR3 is CASGNRGSNSPLHF. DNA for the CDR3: TGTGCCAGCGGCAACAGGGGTTCTAATTCACCCCTCCACTTT. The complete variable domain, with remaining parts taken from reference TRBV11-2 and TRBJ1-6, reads EAGVAQSPRYKIIEKRQSVAFWCNPISGHATLYWYQQILGQGPKLLIQFQNNGVVDDSQLPKDRFSAERLKGVDSTLKIQPAKLEDSAVYLCASGNRGSNSPLHFGNGTRLTVT.

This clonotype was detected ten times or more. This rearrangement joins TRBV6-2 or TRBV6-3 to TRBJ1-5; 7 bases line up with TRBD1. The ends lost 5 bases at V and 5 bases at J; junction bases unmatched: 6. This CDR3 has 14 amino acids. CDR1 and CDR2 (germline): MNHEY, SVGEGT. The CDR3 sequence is CASSPRGEYQPQHF. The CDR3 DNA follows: TGTGCCAGCAGTCCCAGGGGGGAGTATCAGCCCCAGCATTTT.

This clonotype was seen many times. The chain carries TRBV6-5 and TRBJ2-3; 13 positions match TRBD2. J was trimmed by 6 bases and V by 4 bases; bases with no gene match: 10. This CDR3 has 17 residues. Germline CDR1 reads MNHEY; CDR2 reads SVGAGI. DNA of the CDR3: TGTGCCAGCAGTTCCCGAAAGGGACTAGCGGGGATGGATACGCAGTATTTT. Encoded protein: CASSSRKGLAGMDTQYF.

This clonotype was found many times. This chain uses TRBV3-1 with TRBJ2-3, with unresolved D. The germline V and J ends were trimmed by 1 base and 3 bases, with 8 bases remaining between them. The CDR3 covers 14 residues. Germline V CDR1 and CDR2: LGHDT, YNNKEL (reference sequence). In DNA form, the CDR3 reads TGTGCCAGCAGCCAAGGGGGATGGACAGATACGCAGTATTTT. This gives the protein CASSQGGWTDTQYF.

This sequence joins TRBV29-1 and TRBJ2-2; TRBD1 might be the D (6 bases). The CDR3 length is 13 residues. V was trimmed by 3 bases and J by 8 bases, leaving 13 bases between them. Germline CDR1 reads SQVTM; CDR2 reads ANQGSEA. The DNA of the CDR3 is TGCAGCGTTGAGCCCAGGGGTTCGGGGGAGCTGTTTTTT. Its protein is CSVEPRGSGELFF.

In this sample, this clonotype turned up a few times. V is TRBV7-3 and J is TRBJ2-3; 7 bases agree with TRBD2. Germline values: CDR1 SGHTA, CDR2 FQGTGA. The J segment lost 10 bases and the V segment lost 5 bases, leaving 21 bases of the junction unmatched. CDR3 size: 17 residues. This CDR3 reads CASSPAVLAVPLAAQYF. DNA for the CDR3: TGTGCCAGCAGCCCAGCTGTGCTAGCGGTTCCCCTGGCGGCGCAGTATTTT.

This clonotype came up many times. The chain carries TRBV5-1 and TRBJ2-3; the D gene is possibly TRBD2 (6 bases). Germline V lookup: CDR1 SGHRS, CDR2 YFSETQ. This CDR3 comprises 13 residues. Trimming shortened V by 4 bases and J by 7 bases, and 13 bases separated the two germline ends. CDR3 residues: CASSPGDSNTQYF. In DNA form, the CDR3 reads TGCGCCAGCAGCCCGGGGGACTCCAATACGCAGTATTTT.

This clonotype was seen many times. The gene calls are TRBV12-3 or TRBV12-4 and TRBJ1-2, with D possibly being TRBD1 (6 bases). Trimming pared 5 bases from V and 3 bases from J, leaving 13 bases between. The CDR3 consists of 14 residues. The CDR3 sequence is CASSQSDSYYGYTF. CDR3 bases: TGTGCCAGCAGTCAATCGGACAGCTACTATGGCTACACCTTC.

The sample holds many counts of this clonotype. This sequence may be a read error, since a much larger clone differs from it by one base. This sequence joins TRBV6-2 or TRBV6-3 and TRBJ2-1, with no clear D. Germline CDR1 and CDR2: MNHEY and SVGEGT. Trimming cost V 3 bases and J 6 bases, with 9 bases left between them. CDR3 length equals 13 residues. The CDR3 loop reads CASSYESINEQFF. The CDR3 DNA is TGTGCCAGCAGTTATGAATCCATCAATGAGCAGTTCTTC.

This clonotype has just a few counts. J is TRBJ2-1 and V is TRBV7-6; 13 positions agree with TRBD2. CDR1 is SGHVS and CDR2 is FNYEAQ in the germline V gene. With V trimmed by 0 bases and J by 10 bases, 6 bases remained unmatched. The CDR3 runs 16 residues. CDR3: CASSLAALAGGREQFF. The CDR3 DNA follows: TGTGCCAGCAGCTTAGCGGCACTAGCGGGGGGGCGGGAGCAGTTCTTC.

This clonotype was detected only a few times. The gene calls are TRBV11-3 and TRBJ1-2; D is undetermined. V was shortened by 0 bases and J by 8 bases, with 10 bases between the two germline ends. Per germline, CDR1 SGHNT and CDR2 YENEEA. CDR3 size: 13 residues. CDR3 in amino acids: CASSLDQISGYTF. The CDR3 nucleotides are TGTGCCAGCAGCTTAGACCAAATTTCGGGCTACACCTTC.

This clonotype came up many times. CDR3 bases: TGTGCCAGCAGCCAGGGGGGAAGCAATCAGCCCCAGCATTTT. This sequence encodes CASSQGGSNQPQHF. The V call is TRBV3-1, the J call TRBJ1-5, with D possibly matching TRBD1 (5 bases). V gave up 3 bases and J gave up 1 base, with 7 bases separating them. The CDR3 is made up of 14 amino acids. Germline V gene lookup returns CDR1 LGHDT and CDR2 YNNKEL (reference sequence).

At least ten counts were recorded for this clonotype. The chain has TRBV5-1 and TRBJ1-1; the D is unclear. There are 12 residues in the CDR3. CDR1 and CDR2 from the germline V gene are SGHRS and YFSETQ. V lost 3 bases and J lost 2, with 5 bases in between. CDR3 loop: CASSSTNTEAFF. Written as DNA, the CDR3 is TGCGCCAGCAGCTCCACAAACACTGAAGCTTTCTTT.

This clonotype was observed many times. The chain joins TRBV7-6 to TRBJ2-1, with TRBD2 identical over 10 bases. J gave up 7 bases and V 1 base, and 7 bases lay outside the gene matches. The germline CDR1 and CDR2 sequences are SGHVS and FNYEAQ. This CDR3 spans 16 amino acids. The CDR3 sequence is CASSLGGSGGSNEQFF. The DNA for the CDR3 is TGTGCCAGCAGCTTAGGGGGTAGCGGGGGGTCGAATGAGCAGTTCTTC. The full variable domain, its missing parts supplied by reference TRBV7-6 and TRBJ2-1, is GAGVSQSPRYKVTKRGQDVALRCDPISGHVSLYWYRQALGQGPEFLTYFNYEAQQDKSGLPNDRFSAERPEGSISTLTIQRTEQRDSAMYRCASSLGGSGGSNEQFFGPGTRLTVL.

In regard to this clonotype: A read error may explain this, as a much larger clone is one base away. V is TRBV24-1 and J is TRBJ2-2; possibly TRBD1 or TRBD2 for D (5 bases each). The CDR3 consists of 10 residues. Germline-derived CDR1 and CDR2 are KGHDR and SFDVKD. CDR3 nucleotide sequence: TGTGCCACCGGGACCGTGGAGCTGTTTTTT. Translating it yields CATGTVELFF.

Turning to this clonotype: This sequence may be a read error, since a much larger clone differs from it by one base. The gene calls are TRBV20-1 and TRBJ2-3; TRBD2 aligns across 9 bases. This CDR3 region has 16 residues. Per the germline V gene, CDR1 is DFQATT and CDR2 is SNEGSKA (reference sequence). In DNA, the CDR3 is TGCAGTGCTAGAGATGTTAGCGGGGGTTCCACAGATACGCGGTATTTT. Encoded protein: CSARDVSGGSTDTRYF.

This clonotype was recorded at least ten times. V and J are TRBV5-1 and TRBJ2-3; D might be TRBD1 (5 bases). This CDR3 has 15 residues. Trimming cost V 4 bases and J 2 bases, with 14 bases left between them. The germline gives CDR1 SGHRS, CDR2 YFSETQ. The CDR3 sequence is CASSVRQLTTDTQYF. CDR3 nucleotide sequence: TGCGCCAGCAGCGTAAGACAGCTGACCACAGATACGCAGTATTTT.

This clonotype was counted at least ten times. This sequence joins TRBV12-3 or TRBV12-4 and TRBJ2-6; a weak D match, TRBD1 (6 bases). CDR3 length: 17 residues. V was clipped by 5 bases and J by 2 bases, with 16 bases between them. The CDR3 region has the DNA TGTGCCAGCAGTCTCAGGGGAGTAATCCCTGGGGCCAACGTCCTGACTTTC. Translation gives CASSLRGVIPGANVLTF.

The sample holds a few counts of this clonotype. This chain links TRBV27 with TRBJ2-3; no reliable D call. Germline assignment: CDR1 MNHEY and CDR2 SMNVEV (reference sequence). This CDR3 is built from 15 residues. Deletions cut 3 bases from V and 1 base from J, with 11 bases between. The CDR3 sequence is CASSFLGTGTDTQYF. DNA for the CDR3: TGTGCCAGCAGTTTTCTTGGTACCGGCACAGATACGCAGTATTTT.

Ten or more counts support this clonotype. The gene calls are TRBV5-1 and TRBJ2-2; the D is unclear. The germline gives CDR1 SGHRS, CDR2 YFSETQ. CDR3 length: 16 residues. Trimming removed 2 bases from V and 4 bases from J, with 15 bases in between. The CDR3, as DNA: TGCGCCAGCAGCTTCTTCTATGCTCCGAGCACCGGGGAGCTGTTTTTT. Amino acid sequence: CASSFFYAPSTGELFF.

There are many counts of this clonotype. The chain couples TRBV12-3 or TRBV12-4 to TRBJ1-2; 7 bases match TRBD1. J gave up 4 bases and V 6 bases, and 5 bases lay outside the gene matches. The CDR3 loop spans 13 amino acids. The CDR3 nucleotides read TGTGCCAGCAGCCCGGGACAGTTCTATGGCTACACCTTC. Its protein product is CASSPGQFYGYTF.

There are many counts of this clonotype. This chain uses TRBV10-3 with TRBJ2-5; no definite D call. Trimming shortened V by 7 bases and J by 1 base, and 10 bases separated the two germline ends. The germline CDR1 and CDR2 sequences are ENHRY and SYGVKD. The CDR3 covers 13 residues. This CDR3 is CAITSGLQETQYF. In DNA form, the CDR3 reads TGTGCCATCACCTCCGGGCTCCAAGAGACCCAGTACTTC.

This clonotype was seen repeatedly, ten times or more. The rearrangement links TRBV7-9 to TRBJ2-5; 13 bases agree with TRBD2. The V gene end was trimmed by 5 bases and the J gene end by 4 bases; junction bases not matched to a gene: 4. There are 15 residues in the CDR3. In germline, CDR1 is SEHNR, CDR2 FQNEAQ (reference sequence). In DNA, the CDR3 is TGTGCCAGCAGCCCCGGGACTAGCGGGGTAGAGACCCAGTACTTC. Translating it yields CASSPGTSGVETQYF.

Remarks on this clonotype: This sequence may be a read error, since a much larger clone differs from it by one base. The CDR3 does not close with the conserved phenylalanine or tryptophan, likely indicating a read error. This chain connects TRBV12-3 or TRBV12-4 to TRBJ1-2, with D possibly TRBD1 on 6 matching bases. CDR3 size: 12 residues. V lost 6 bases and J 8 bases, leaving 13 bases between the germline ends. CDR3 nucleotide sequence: TGTGCCAGCAGCCGGACAGTTTTCGGCTACACCGTC. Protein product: CASSRTVFGYTV.

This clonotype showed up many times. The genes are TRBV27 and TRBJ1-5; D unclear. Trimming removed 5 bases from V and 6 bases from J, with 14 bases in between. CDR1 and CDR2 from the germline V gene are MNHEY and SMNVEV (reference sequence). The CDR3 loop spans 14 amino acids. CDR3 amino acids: CASSQDPTGQPQHF. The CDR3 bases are TGTGCCAGCAGTCAGGACCCTACGGGTCAGCCCCAGCATTTT.

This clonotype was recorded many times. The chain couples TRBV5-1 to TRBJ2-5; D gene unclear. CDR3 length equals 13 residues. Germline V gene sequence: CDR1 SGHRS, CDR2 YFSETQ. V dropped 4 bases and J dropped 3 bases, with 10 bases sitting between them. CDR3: CASSVSSEETQYF. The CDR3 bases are TGCGCCAGCAGCGTCAGCAGTGAAGAGACCCAGTACTTC.